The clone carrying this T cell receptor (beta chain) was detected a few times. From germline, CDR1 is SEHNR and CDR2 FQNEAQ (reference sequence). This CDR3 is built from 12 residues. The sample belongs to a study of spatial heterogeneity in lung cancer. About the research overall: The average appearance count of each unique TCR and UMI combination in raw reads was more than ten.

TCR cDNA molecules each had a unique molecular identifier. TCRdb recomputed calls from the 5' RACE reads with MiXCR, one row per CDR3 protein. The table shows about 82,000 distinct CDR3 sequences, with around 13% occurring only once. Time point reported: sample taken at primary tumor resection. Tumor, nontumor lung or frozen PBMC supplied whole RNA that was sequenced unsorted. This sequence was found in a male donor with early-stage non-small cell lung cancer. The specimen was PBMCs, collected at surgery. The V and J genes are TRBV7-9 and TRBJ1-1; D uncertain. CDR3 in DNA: TGTGTCGCCGGCTCAGTGAACACTGAAGCTTTCTTT. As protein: CVAGSVNTEAFF.